A single sample is the source of the 17 T cell receptor beta chains below, sequenced in a study of human T cells and chemical hapten exposure. TCRdb reprocessed the RACE reads via MiXCR and lists one record per CDR3 protein. Of approximately 340,000 distinct CDR3 sequences listed, around 7% are singletons. Time point in this sample: patch test 1, 2 weeks after DPC sensitization. Treatment: therapeutic diphenylcyclopropenone sensitization with weekly scalp DPC. Sequenced material: whole blood, taken in connection with sensitization to the hapten diphenylcyclopropenone (DPC). The receptors come from a woman aged 18 to 35 with alopecia areata. Some clones in this sample may be carry-over from other donors' samples.

This clonotype came up many times. CDR3 bases: TGTGCCAGCAGTACAGGGGGTGCCAAAAACATTCAGTACTTC. It yields the protein CASSTGGAKNIQYF. J is TRBJ2-4 and V is TRBV28; 8 nucleotides align to TRBD1. With V trimmed by 5 bases and J by 1 base, 1 base remained unmatched. The CDR3 loop spans 14 amino acids. Germline assignment: CDR1 MDHEN and CDR2 SYDVKM.

This clonotype was found many times. This chain connects TRBV12-3 or TRBV12-4 to TRBJ2-1; 8 nucleotides agree with TRBD2. This CDR3 has 13 amino acids. V lost 7 bases and J lost 6; bases outside the gene matches: 5. This CDR3 reads CASNHGGVNEQFF. As DNA, the CDR3 is TGTGCCAGCAACCACGGGGGGGTCAATGAGCAGTTCTTC.

The rearrangement uses TRBV6-2 or TRBV6-3 and TRBJ1-5; 11 bases line up with TRBD1. The CDR3 is made up of 16 amino acids. With 4 bases clipped from V and 7 bases from J, the junction kept 9 bases outside the gene matches. CDR1 is MNHEY and CDR2 is SVGEGT in the germline V gene. CDR3 bases: TGTGCCAGCAGTTCAGTTGGGACAGGGGGAGGCCAGCCCCAGCATTTT. Amino acid sequence: CASSSVGTGGGQPQHF.

This clonotype was counted ten times or more. The chain has TRBV12-3 or TRBV12-4 and TRBJ2-7; D not certain. The CDR3 totals 15 residues. Trimming removed 3 bases from V and 2 bases from J, with 14 bases in between. The CDR3 DNA reads as TGTGCCAGCAGTTTTTCGGGCCGCTCCCCCTACGAGCAGTACTTC. Translating gives CASSFSGRSPYEQYF.

This clonotype has a single count. This chain joins TRBV20-1 and TRBJ1-6, with TRBD1 matching over 10 bases. Trimming at V came to 1 base and at J to 9 bases, leaving 3 bases not matched to a gene. There are 14 residues in the CDR3. In germline, CDR1 is DFQATT, CDR2 SNEGSKA (reference sequence). The CDR3 region has the DNA TGCAGTGCTAGAGGGACAGGGGGAACTTCACCCCTCCACTTT. Translating gives CSARGTGGTSPLHF.

In its sample, this clonotype was seen a few times. V and J are TRBV3-1 and TRBJ1-3; a possible D gene is TRBD1 (5 bases). Per germline, CDR1 LGHDT and CDR2 YNNKEL (reference sequence). The CDR3 contains 15 residues. The V and J ends lost 2 bases and 2 bases respectively, with 10 bases between them. The CDR3 spells CASSQPGLTGNTIYF. In DNA, the CDR3 is TGTGCCAGCAGCCAACCAGGGCTGACTGGAAACACCATATATTTT.

In its sample, this clonotype was seen a few times. This sequence joins TRBV20-1 and TRBJ1-1; weak D call: TRBD1 (6 bases). The CDR3 has 14 amino acids. Trimming cost V 1 base and J 6 bases, with 15 bases left between them. Per germline, CDR1 DFQATT and CDR2 SNEGSKA (reference sequence). CDR3 sequence reads: CSARGPRGASEAFF. The CDR3 DNA reads as TGCAGTGCTAGAGGCCCCCGGGGGGCCTCTGAAGCTTTCTTT.

The J gene is TRBJ1-4, the V gene TRBV10-3; TRBD1 matches 8 bases. The J segment lost 11 bases and the V segment lost 3 bases, leaving 11 bases of the junction unmatched. Germline V gene lookup returns CDR1 ENHRY and CDR2 SYGVKD. CDR3 size: 15 residues. The CDR3 DNA is TGTGCCATCAGTGATCCGGACAGGGAGAGGTGGAAACTGTTTTTT. This gives the protein CAISDPDRERWKLFF.

This clonotype occurred a few times. The chain recombines TRBV29-1 with TRBJ2-2; the D gene is possibly TRBD1 (6 bases). Trimming pared 4 bases from V and 7 bases from J, leaving 16 bases between. CDR3 length: 14 amino acids. The germline gives CDR1 SQVTM, CDR2 ANQGSEA. CDR3 coding DNA: TGCAGCGTTGCAGGGGAGCTCCCCCACGGGGAGCTGTTTTTT. Protein sequence: CSVAGELPHGELFF.

This clonotype was recorded a few times. V gene TRBV6-1 combines with J gene TRBJ1-4; D possibly corresponds to TRBD1 (6 bases). V was pared by 4 bases and J by 3 bases, with 12 bases between. The CDR3 covers 15 residues. The germline gives CDR1 MNHNS, CDR2 SASEGT. The CDR3 region is CASSVLTGSNEKLFF. The CDR3, as DNA: TGTGCCAGCAGTGTTTTAACAGGGTCTAATGAAAAACTGTTTTTT.

The V call is TRBV20-1, the J call TRBJ2-3; D might be TRBD1 (6 bases). The CDR3 runs 13 residues. V dropped 3 bases and J dropped 1 base, with 8 bases sitting between them. Germline lookup yields CDR1 DFQATT and CDR2 SNEGSKA (reference sequence). The CDR3 region is CSASRTGTDTQYF. The CDR3 DNA reads as TGCAGTGCTAGTAGGACAGGCACAGATACGCAGTATTTT.

The gene calls are TRBV11-2 and TRBJ1-5, with no clear D. The CDR3 contains 13 residues. Deletions cut 0 bases from V and 6 bases from J, with 6 bases between. The germline gives CDR1 SGHAT, CDR2 FQNNGV. The CDR3 sequence: CASSLEPGQPQHF. The DNA of the CDR3 is TGTGCCAGCAGCTTAGAGCCAGGTCAGCCCCAGCATTTT.

This clonotype was counted many times. V usage is TRBV4-2 and J usage is TRBJ2-1; 14 nucleotides match TRBD2. V gave up 4 bases and J gave up 7 bases; unmatched junction bases: 3. The CDR3 sequence is 15 residues long. CDR1 and CDR2 from the germline V gene are LGHNA and YNFKEQ. The CDR3 nucleotides are TGTGCCAGCAGCCCCCGACTAGCGGGGGGGAATGAGCAGTTCTTC. The encoded protein is CASSPRLAGGNEQFF.

The table lists this clonotype with many counts. The chain recombines TRBV3-1 with TRBJ1-2; no clear D gene. V lost 4 bases to trimming and J lost 6 bases, with 15 bases between them. Germline CDR1 reads LGHDT; CDR2 reads YNNKEL (reference sequence). The CDR3 covers 14 residues. CDR3 bases: TGTGCCAGCAGCCCCGGATTGGTGCTCGATGGCTACACCTTC. As protein: CASSPGLVLDGYTF. Looking up the rest from reference TRBV3-1 and TRBJ1-2 gives the full variable domain: DTAVSQTPKYLVTQMGNDKSIKCEQNLGHDTMYWYKQDSKKFLKIMFSYNNKELIINETVPNRFSPKSPDKAHLNLHINSLELGDSAVYFCASSPGLVLDGYTFGSGTRLTVV.

The chain combines TRBV7-2 with TRBJ1-6; no firm D call. This CDR3 contains 19 residues. Germline V gene data show CDR1 as SGHTA and CDR2 as FQGNSA. The ends were cut back, 4 bases at V and 5 bases at J, with 24 bases in the middle. CDR3 bases: TGTGCCAGCAGCTCGCCCACCACAATTCCCTTTTTGAATAATTCACCCCTCCACTTT. Its protein product is CASSSPTTIPFLNNSPLHF.

This clonotype has a count of ten or more. The chain uses TRBV18 and TRBJ2-1; D remains unclear. This CDR3 region has 15 residues. Trimming removed 2 bases at V and 0 bases at J, with 8 bases between. CDR1 KGHSH and CDR2 LQKENI come from the germline V gene. The CDR3 sequence: CASSPSSGSYNEQFF. DNA for the CDR3: TGTGCCAGCTCACCAAGTTCCGGCTCCTACAATGAGCAGTTCTTC.

This clonotype was seen a handful of times. The V and J genes are TRBV12-3 or TRBV12-4 and TRBJ1-4; no reliable D call. The CDR3 sequence is 11 residues long. The germline V and J ends were trimmed by 2 bases and 8 bases, with 3 bases remaining between them. The CDR3 region is CASSLTEKLFF. In DNA form, the CDR3 reads TGTGCCAGCAGTTTAACAGAAAAACTGTTTTTT.